This record looks at one TCR beta chain sequence and its context. Using immunoSEQ multiplex PCR, the repertoire was profiled, and TCRdb retains in-frame clones only, with some absent. The table lists more than 75,000 clones, less than 95% of them singletons. This entry belongs to a study of T cell changes during pregnancy in multiple sclerosis. The CDR3 loop spans 15 amino acids. The germline V and J ends were trimmed by 1 base and 3 bases, with 13 bases remaining between them. From germline, CDR1 is SGHVS and CDR2 FQNEAQ. Sample: peripheral blood, taken in the third trimester of pregnancy. The rearrangement joins TRBV7-8 to TRBJ2-7; possible D gene TRBD2, 7 bases. The receptor was isolated from a female donor with multiple sclerosis, enrolled in a pregnancy study. The CDR3 nucleotides read TGTGCCAGCAGCTTAGTCGGCGGGGGCAGCTACGAGCAGTACTTC. Its protein product is CASSLVGGGSYEQYF.